The T cell receptor beta chain under discussion was sequenced for a study of cytomegalovirus exposure and HLA in healthy donors. The study ran its PCR with 60 Vbeta and 13 Jbeta primers. TCRdb's table, derived via immunoSEQ multiplex PCR, lists solely in-frame clones and lacks some. The sample lists around 130,000 clones, approximately 80% seen once, with roughly 1.5% in the top ten. Germline V gives CDR1 MGHRA, CDR2 YSYEKL. V trimming: 4 bases; J trimming: 6 bases; junction bases outside the gene matches: 15. The CDR3 contains 17 residues. The sequencing sample was made of PBMCs. The chain couples TRBV4-1 to TRBJ2-3; TRBD1 matches 8 bases. The origin of this receptor is a woman aged 18-35 years in good health and CMV-seronegative. The CDR3 spells CASSRADRGQDRDTQYF. CDR3 DNA sequence: TGCGCCAGCAGCCGAGCCGACAGGGGCCAGGATCGGGATACGCAGTATTTT.